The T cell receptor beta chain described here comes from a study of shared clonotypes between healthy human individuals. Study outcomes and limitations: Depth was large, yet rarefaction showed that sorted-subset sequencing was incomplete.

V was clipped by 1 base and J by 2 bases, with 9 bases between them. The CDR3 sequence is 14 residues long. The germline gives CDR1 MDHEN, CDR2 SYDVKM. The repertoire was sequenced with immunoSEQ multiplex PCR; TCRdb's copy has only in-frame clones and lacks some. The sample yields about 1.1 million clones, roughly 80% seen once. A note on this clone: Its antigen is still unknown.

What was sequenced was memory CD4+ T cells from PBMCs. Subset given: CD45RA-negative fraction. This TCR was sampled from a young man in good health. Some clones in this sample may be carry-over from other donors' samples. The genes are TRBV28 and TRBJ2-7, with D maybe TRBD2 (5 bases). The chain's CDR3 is CASSLFGVTYEQYF. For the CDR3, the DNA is TGTGCCAGCAGTTTATTCGGGGTCACCTACGAGCAGTACTTC.